This section outlines one T cell receptor beta chain sequence together with its context. Per the authors' pipeline: Reference gene primer amplification gave nucleated cell count estimates. Clones were read by immunoSEQ multiplex PCR, and TCRdb kept only the in-frame ones, dropping some. Clonal size and the V and J genes are those of that table, whereas D and trimming came from the DNA. The data hold 95,000 to 150,000 clones, with about four fifths observed a single time. The data are from a study of blood T cell repertoires in COVID-19. Study as a whole: Samples representing acute and convalescent COVID-19 were sourced from the United States, Italy and Spain. In each case, the material was cDNA or gDNA derived from T cells, B-cell-depleted T cells, or PBMCs.

The CDR3 loop spans 15 amino acids. Looked up from germline, CDR1 is SGHNT and CDR2 is YENEEA. V gave up 5 bases and J gave up 3 bases, with 15 bases separating them. The receptor was isolated from a woman in her 70s with acute or convalescent COVID-19. The chain is built from TRBV11-3 and TRBJ2-3; D is uncertain. Input material: peripheral blood. CDR3 in amino acids: CASSPEDTWTDTQYF. In DNA form, the CDR3 reads TGTGCCAGCAGCCCAGAGGATACCTGGACAGATACGCAGTATTTT. The complete variable domain, with remaining parts taken from reference TRBV11-3 and TRBJ2-3, reads EAGVVQSPRYKIIEKKQPVAFWCNPISGHNTLYWYLQNLGQGPELLIRYENEEAVDDSQLPKDRFSAERLKGVDSTLKIQPAELGDSAVYLCASSPEDTWTDTQYFGPGTRLTVL.